Listed below are T cell receptor beta chains from one sample, sequenced in a study of blood T cell repertoires in COVID-19. Repertoires were generated with immunoSEQ multiplex PCR, while TCRdb's copy carries only in-frame clones and drops some. The sample lists about 150,000 clones, about 80% seen once, with 0.45% to 0.6% in the top ten. Source material: peripheral blood. Every receptor here comes from a man in his fifties or sixties with acute or convalescent COVID-19. CDR3s include the opening cysteine and the closing phenylalanine or tryptophan. The order of the fields is V gene, clone size, J gene, D gene, CDR3 protein, CDR3 DNA. D genes are given only for firm matches. A row's size may be missing; if present it is once, few, many or a size class.

v_gene: TRBV10-3; abundance: NA; j_gene: TRBJ2-5; d_gene: TRBD2; CDR3aa: CAISLGGGSETQYF; CDR3nt: TGTGCCATCAGCCTGGGCGGGGGGTCAGAGACCCAGTACTTC
v_gene: TRBV7-3; abundance: NA; j_gene: TRBJ2-1; d_gene: TRBD2; CDR3aa: CASSLSGGAYNEQFF; CDR3nt: TGTGCCAGCAGCTTAAGTGGGGGGGCCTACAATGAGCAGTTCTTC
v_gene: TRBV19; abundance: NA; j_gene: TRBJ2-1; d_gene: NA; CDR3aa: CASSIEGSGSSYNEQFF; CDR3nt: TGTGCCAGTAGTATAGAAGGTAGCGGAAGCTCCTACAATGAGCAGTTCTTC
v_gene: TRBV11-2; abundance: NA; j_gene: TRBJ2-7; d_gene: NA; CDR3aa: CASSLDLNTGYEQYF; CDR3nt: TGTGCCAGCAGCTTAGATCTGAATACTGGCTACGAGCAGTACTTC
v_gene: TRBV7-8; abundance: few; j_gene: TRBJ2-1; d_gene: TRBD2; CDR3aa: CASSWGLAGDREQFF; CDR3nt: TGTGCCAGCAGTTGGGGACTAGCGGGGGATCGAGAGCAGTTCTTC
v_gene: TRBV4-1; abundance: NA; j_gene: TRBJ1-5; d_gene: TRBD1; CDR3aa: CASSLAQGVSNQPQHF; CDR3nt: TGCGCCAGCAGCCTCGCCCAGGGGGTTAGCAATCAGCCCCAGCATTTT
v_gene: TRBV10-3; abundance: NA; j_gene: TRBJ2-5; d_gene: TRBD2; CDR3aa: CATRPAGEETQYF; CDR3nt: TGTGCCACCCGCCCAGCGGGGGAAGAGACCCAGTACTTC
v_gene: TRBV9; abundance: NA; j_gene: TRBJ2-2; d_gene: NA; CDR3aa: CASSLGPGIGSGELFF; CDR3nt: TGTGCCAGCAGCTTGGGTCCGGGGATCGGCTCCGGGGAGCTGTTTTTT
v_gene: TRBV24-1; abundance: NA; j_gene: TRBJ2-3; d_gene: TRBD1; CDR3aa: CAAGQGALDTQYF; CDR3nt: TGTGCCGCGGGACAGGGGGCCTTAGATACGCAGTATTTT
v_gene: TRBV5-1; abundance: NA; j_gene: TRBJ1-4; d_gene: NA; CDR3aa: CASRDSLATNEKLFF; CDR3nt: TGCGCCAGCCGAGACAGTCTTGCAACTAATGAAAAACTGTTTTTT
v_gene: TRBV5-1; abundance: NA; j_gene: TRBJ1-1; d_gene: NA; CDR3aa: CASSSRPGSTEAFF; CDR3nt: TGCGCCAGCAGCTCGAGACCAGGTAGCACTGAAGCTTTCTTT
v_gene: TRBV3-1/TRBV3-2; abundance: NA; j_gene: TRBJ2-1; d_gene: NA; CDR3aa: CASSQDSSSYNEQFF; CDR3nt: TGTGCCAGCAGCCAAGATAGTAGTTCCTACAATGAGCAGTTCTTC
v_gene: TRBV10-3; abundance: NA; j_gene: TRBJ2-3; d_gene: TRBD2; CDR3aa: CAISEFRLTSGATDTQYF; CDR3nt: TGTGCCATCAGTGAGTTCCGGCTGACTAGCGGAGCCACAGATACGCAGTATTTT
v_gene: TRBV4-2; abundance: few; j_gene: TRBJ2-7; d_gene: NA; CDR3aa: CASSQDRSSYEQYF; CDR3nt: TGTGCCAGCAGCCAAGATCGCAGCTCCTACGAGCAGTACTTC
v_gene: TRBV7-9; abundance: NA; j_gene: TRBJ2-3; d_gene: NA; CDR3aa: CASSTLGDTQYF; CDR3nt: TGTGCCAGCAGCACCCTAGGAGATACGCAGTATTTT
v_gene: TRBV7-6; abundance: NA; j_gene: TRBJ2-2; d_gene: TRBD2; CDR3aa: CASRGELAGSGELFF; CDR3nt: TGTGCCAGCAGGGGCGAACTAGCGGGATCCGGGGAGCTGTTTTTT
v_gene: TRBV3-1/TRBV3-2; abundance: few; j_gene: TRBJ2-7; d_gene: TRBD1; CDR3aa: CASSQGQGEQYF; CDR3nt: TGTGCCAGCAGCCAAGGACAGGGCGAGCAGTACTTC
v_gene: TRBV5-1; abundance: NA; j_gene: TRBJ2-1; d_gene: TRBD2; CDR3aa: CATSGLAGPSSYNEQFF; CDR3nt: TGCGCCACCTCGGGACTAGCGGGCCCGAGCTCCTACAATGAGCAGTTCTTC
v_gene: TRBV14; abundance: once; j_gene: TRBJ2-7; d_gene: TRBD1; CDR3aa: CASSQGRGPGARGSYEQYF; CDR3nt: TGTGCCAGCAGCCAAGGGAGAGGACCCGGTGCCAGGGGGAGCTACGAGCAGTACTTC
v_gene: TRBV7-8; abundance: few; j_gene: TRBJ2-7; d_gene: TRBD1; CDR3aa: CASRAQGASPYEQYF; CDR3nt: TGTGCCAGCAGGGCCCAGGGGGCCTCACCCTACGAGCAGTACTTC
v_gene: TRBV9; abundance: NA; j_gene: TRBJ1-3; d_gene: NA; CDR3aa: CASSVGEDWGNTIYF; CDR3nt: TGTGCCAGCAGCGTAGGGGAGGACTGGGGAAACACCATATATTTT
v_gene: TRBV27; abundance: NA; j_gene: TRBJ1-1; d_gene: TRBD1; CDR3aa: CASSGGTGGGTEAFF; CDR3nt: TGTGCCAGCAGTGGAGGGACAGGGGGGGGCACTGAAGCTTTCTTT
v_gene: TRBV9; abundance: few; j_gene: TRBJ2-1; d_gene: NA; CDR3aa: CASSVVPSSYNEQFF; CDR3nt: TGTGCCAGCAGCGTAGTTCCGAGCTCCTACAATGAGCAGTTCTTC
v_gene: TRBV29-1; abundance: NA; j_gene: TRBJ2-5; d_gene: NA; CDR3aa: CSAPGGGGGETQYF; CDR3nt: TGCAGCGCCCCCGGTGGAGGAGGCGGGGAGACCCAGTACTTC
v_gene: TRBV7-9; abundance: NA; j_gene: TRBJ2-7; d_gene: NA; CDR3aa: CASSLYDEQYF; CDR3nt: TGTGCCAGCAGCTTATATGACGAGCAGTACTTC
v_gene: TRBV24-1; abundance: NA; j_gene: TRBJ2-2; d_gene: TRBD1; CDR3aa: CATDPGGKPGELFF; CDR3nt: TGTGCCACTGACCCAGGGGGCAAGCCCGGGGAGCTGTTTTTT
v_gene: TRBV7-3; abundance: NA; j_gene: TRBJ2-5; d_gene: NA; CDR3aa: CASSPSQETQYF; CDR3nt: TGTGCCAGCAGCCCCAGCCAAGAGACCCAGTACTTC
v_gene: TRBV5-8; abundance: NA; j_gene: TRBJ2-5; d_gene: NA; CDR3aa: CASSLSGTVQETQYF; CDR3nt: TGTGCCAGCAGCTTGTCTGGGACTGTACAAGAGACCCAGTACTTC
v_gene: TRBV7-8; abundance: NA; j_gene: TRBJ2-5; d_gene: TRBD2; CDR3aa: CASSASGGETQYF; CDR3nt: TGTGCCAGCAGCGCGAGCGGGGGAGAGACCCAGTACTTC
v_gene: TRBV27; abundance: NA; j_gene: TRBJ1-5; d_gene: NA; CDR3aa: CASSLYGDQPQHF; CDR3nt: TGTGCCAGCAGTTTATACGGTGATCAGCCCCAGCATTTT
v_gene: TRBV5-1; abundance: NA; j_gene: TRBJ2-5; d_gene: NA; CDR3aa: CASSLEGNGETQYF; CDR3nt: TGCGCCAGCAGCTTGGAGGGGAACGGAGAGACCCAGTACTTC
v_gene: TRBV23-1; abundance: NA; j_gene: TRBJ2-7; d_gene: NA; CDR3aa: CASSFLPEDFEQYF; CDR3nt: TGCGCCAGCAGTTTCCTCCCGGAGGATTTCGAGCAGTACTTC
v_gene: TRBV30; abundance: NA; j_gene: TRBJ2-1; d_gene: TRBD2; CDR3aa: CAWSSGSSYNEQFF; CDR3nt: TGTGCCTGGAGTAGCGGGAGCTCCTACAATGAGCAGTTCTTC
v_gene: TRBV4-2; abundance: NA; j_gene: TRBJ2-3; d_gene: NA; CDR3aa: CASSQEVRRRGSTDTQYF; CDR3nt: TGTGCCAGCAGCCAAGAAGTGAGGCGGCGGGGAAGCACAGATACGCAGTATTTT
v_gene: TRBV5-1; abundance: NA; j_gene: TRBJ2-7; d_gene: TRBD2; CDR3aa: CASSLGLAGTYEQYF; CDR3nt: TGCGCCAGCAGCTTGGGACTAGCGGGGACCTACGAGCAGTACTTC
v_gene: TRBV3-1/TRBV3-2; abundance: NA; j_gene: TRBJ2-3; d_gene: TRBD2; CDR3aa: CASSQGLAGVDTQYF; CDR3nt: TGTGCCAGCAGCCAAGGACTAGCGGGAGTGGATACGCAGTATTTT
v_gene: TRBV9; abundance: NA; j_gene: TRBJ1-6; d_gene: NA; CDR3aa: CASSSRLSYNSPLHF; CDR3nt: TGTGCCAGCAGCTCCCGACTCAGCTATAATTCACCCCTCCACTTT
v_gene: TRBV5-1; abundance: NA; j_gene: TRBJ2-3; d_gene: TRBD1; CDR3aa: CASSPDRGRFRGTDTQYF; CDR3nt: TGCGCCAGCAGCCCGGACAGGGGGCGATTTCGTGGCACAGATACGCAGTATTTT
v_gene: TRBV5-4; abundance: NA; j_gene: TRBJ1-2; d_gene: NA; CDR3aa: CASSLALSGYGYTF; CDR3nt: TGTGCCAGCAGCTTGGCCCTCAGTGGCTATGGCTACACCTTC
v_gene: TRBV5-1; abundance: NA; j_gene: TRBJ1-4; d_gene: TRBD1; CDR3aa: CASSEGAGNEKLFF; CDR3nt: TGCGCCAGCAGCGAGGGGGCTGGTAATGAAAAACTGTTTTTT
v_gene: TRBV27; abundance: NA; j_gene: TRBJ1-5; d_gene: NA; CDR3aa: CASSQNRENQPQHF; CDR3nt: TGTGCCAGCAGTCAAAACAGGGAAAATCAGCCCCAGCATTTT
v_gene: TRBV6-5; abundance: NA; j_gene: TRBJ1-2; d_gene: TRBD1; CDR3aa: CASSRPGQVDGYTF; CDR3nt: TGTGCCAGCAGTCGCCCGGGACAGGTAGATGGCTACACCTTC
v_gene: TRBV9; abundance: once; j_gene: TRBJ2-3; d_gene: NA; CDR3aa: CASGPVVTDTQYF; CDR3nt: TGTGCCAGCGGGCCCGTAGTCACAGATACGCAGTATTTT
v_gene: TRBV6-1; abundance: NA; j_gene: TRBJ1-5; d_gene: TRBD1; CDR3aa: CASSEDRGAGYQPQHF; CDR3nt: TGTGCCAGCAGTGAAGACAGGGGAGCAGGGTATCAGCCCCAGCATTTT
v_gene: TRBV24-1; abundance: NA; j_gene: TRBJ1-5; d_gene: NA; CDR3aa: CATSDSGWDQPQHF; CDR3nt: TGTGCCACCAGTGATTCAGGGTGGGATCAGCCCCAGCATTTT
v_gene: TRBV12-5; abundance: NA; j_gene: TRBJ2-1; d_gene: TRBD2; CDR3aa: CASGHGGGEQFF; CDR3nt: TGTGCTAGTGGGCACGGGGGGGGTGAGCAGTTCTTC
v_gene: TRBV10-3; abundance: NA; j_gene: TRBJ2-3; d_gene: NA; CDR3aa: CAISESQGPTDTQYF; CDR3nt: TGTGCCATCAGTGAGTCCCAGGGGCCCACAGATACGCAGTATTTT
v_gene: TRBV7-2; abundance: few; j_gene: TRBJ2-3; d_gene: TRBD2; CDR3aa: CASSSSAGGRVDTQYF; CDR3nt: TGTGCCAGCAGCTCCTCAGCGGGGGGGCGGGTAGATACGCAGTATTTT
v_gene: TRBV10-3; abundance: NA; j_gene: TRBJ2-7; d_gene: TRBD2; CDR3aa: CAISWGGGGEQYF; CDR3nt: TGTGCCATCAGTTGGGGGGGAGGTGGGGAGCAGTACTTC
v_gene: TRBV7-3; abundance: NA; j_gene: TRBJ2-3; d_gene: TRBD1; CDR3aa: CASSSEGATDTQYF; CDR3nt: TGTGCCAGCAGCTCAGAGGGGGCCACAGATACGCAGTATTTT
v_gene: TRBV5-6; abundance: NA; j_gene: TRBJ2-7; d_gene: TRBD1; CDR3aa: CASSVAGQVGGQYF; CDR3nt: TGTGCCAGCAGCGTGGCCGGACAGGTGGGCGGGCAGTACTTC
v_gene: TRBV9; abundance: NA; j_gene: TRBJ1-2; d_gene: TRBD1; CDR3aa: CASRRTGQYGYTF; CDR3nt: TGTGCCAGCAGGCGGACAGGGCAGTATGGCTACACCTTC
v_gene: TRBV29-1; abundance: NA; j_gene: TRBJ2-2; d_gene: NA; CDR3aa: CSVGMNRGNTGELFF; CDR3nt: TGCAGCGTTGGTATGAACCGGGGGAACACCGGGGAGCTGTTTTTT
v_gene: TRBV5-1; abundance: NA; j_gene: TRBJ2-3; d_gene: NA; CDR3aa: CASSPPVEARTDTQYF; CDR3nt: TGCGCCAGCAGCCCTCCTGTCGAGGCCCGCACAGATACGCAGTATTTT
v_gene: TRBV6-2/TRBV6-3; abundance: NA; j_gene: TRBJ2-5; d_gene: TRBD1; CDR3aa: CASSYRTGGFQETQYF; CDR3nt: TGTGCCAGCAGTTACAGAACAGGGGGCTTTCAAGAGACCCAGTACTTC